This T cell receptor beta chain was obtained from a study of T-cell memory formation after mild COVID-19. CDR3 size: 14 residues. Trimming took off 2 bases at V and 5 bases at J, with 12 bases between the two ends. Germline V lookup: CDR1 MNHEY, CDR2 SVGAGI. Each CDR3 protein gets one entry after TCRdb re-called the 5' RACE reads with MiXCR. Of approximately 300,000 distinct CDR3 sequences listed, roughly 8.2% were seen once; the top ten hold about 20%. Study outcomes and limitations: Some clones that responded turned up in pre-infection memory, which suggests that cross-reactive memory joined in.

On this clonotype: The antigen is unknown.

This rearrangement joins TRBV6-5 to TRBJ1-1, with D unclear. Sequenced: PBMCs or a T cell subset sorted from them (not recorded which). The clonotype originates from a young man who had mild COVID-19 (a few samples of this study predate the infection). Cell type and time point are not known. The CDR3 DNA sequence: TGTGCCAGCAGTTACCGCTACAAGGGAACTGAAGCTTTCTTT. Translation: CASSYRYKGTEAFF.